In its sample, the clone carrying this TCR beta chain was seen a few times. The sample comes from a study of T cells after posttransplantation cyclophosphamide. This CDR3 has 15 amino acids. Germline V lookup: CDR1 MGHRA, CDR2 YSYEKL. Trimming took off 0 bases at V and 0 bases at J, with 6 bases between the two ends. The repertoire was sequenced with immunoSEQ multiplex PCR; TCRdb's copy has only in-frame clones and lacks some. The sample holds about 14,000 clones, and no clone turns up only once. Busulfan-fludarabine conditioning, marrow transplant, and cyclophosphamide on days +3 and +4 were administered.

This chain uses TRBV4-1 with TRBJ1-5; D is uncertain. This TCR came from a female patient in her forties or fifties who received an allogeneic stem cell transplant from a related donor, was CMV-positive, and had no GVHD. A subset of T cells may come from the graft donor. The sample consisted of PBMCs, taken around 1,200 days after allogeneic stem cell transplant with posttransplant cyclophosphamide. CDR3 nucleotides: TGCGCCAGCAGCCAAGATCCCTATAGCAATCAGCCCCAGCATTTT. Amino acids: CASSQDPYSNQPQHF.